Reported below is one TCR beta chain. Its antigen is undetermined. These data come from a study of cytomegalovirus exposure and HLA in healthy donors. Clones were read by immunoSEQ multiplex PCR, and TCRdb kept only the in-frame ones, dropping some. The sample consists of fewer than 200,000 clones, about 89% of them appearing once. Findings of the study overall: Most TCR sequences proved rare, with some public TCRs found in many donors.

The CDR3 runs to 14 residues. Germline V gene lookup returns CDR1 SEHNR and CDR2 FQNEAQ (reference sequence). The V and J ends lost 2 bases and 5 bases, in that order; junction bases with no gene match: 5. The rearrangement uses TRBV7-9 and TRBJ2-7; 8 positions agree with TRBD2. The TCR originated in a woman aged 18-29 years in good health and CMV-seropositive. The sequencing input was PBMCs. The CDR3, as DNA: TGTGCCAGCAGCTTAAGCGGGAGCGTCCACGAGCAGTACTTC. Its translation is CASSLSGSVHEQYF.